This TCR beta chain was recorded in a study of neurological immune-mediated disorders. Whole-study findings and limits: TCR-beta repertoires seemed private in all groups, with no expanded CDR3 amino acid sequences shared. The greatest TCR clonal expansion appeared in HTLV-1-associated myelopathy and the smallest, falling below healthy controls, in multiple sclerosis.

Serving as healthy controls were blood bank volunteers based in Maryland, USA. It was by 5'RACE with 10-nucleotide random UMIs that the cDNA was made. Using its own MiXCR run on the 5' RACE reads, TCRdb lists one record per CDR3 protein. The sample yields tens of thousands of distinct CDR3 sequences, roughly 9.5% seen once. The CDR3 extends over 13 amino acids. Germline CDR1 reads MGHDK; CDR2 reads SYGVNS. The germline V and J ends were trimmed by 6 bases and 3 bases, with 9 bases remaining between them. In the case of this clonotype: Its antigen is unknown.

The source material was PBMCs. V is TRBV25-1 and J is TRBJ2-1; possibly TRBD1 for D (6 bases). This sequence was found in a man aged 50 or older in good health. CDR3 sequence: CASRGQVYNEQFF. The CDR3 DNA reads TGTGCCAGCAGGGGACAAGTCTACAATGAGCAGTTCTTC. Full variable domain (remainder filled in from reference TRBV25-1 and TRBJ2-1): EADIYQTPRYLVIGTGKKITLECSQTMGHDKMYWYQQDPGMELHLIHYSYGVNSTEKGDLSSESTVSRIRTEHFPLTLESARPSHTSQYLCASRGQVYNEQFFGPGTRLTVL.